Presented here are 19 T cell receptor beta chains from one specimen sequenced in a study of post-analysis software for immune sequencing data. General study findings and limits: Controls had lower frequencies than patients of about 5 TRBV segments, which included TRBV5-6, TRBV5-1 and TRBV20-1.

Their antigen targets remain unknown. The library was made from cDNA and included unique molecular identifiers. Via MiXCR, TCRdb re-called the PCR reads, giving one row per CDR3 protein. This table has some 690,000 distinct CDR3 sequences, about 32% appearing once. The sequenced material came from blood. These receptors were collected from a girl between 10 and 17 years old with multiple sclerosis.

The V and J genes are TRBV2 and TRBJ1-5; D is unclear. Germline V lookup: CDR1 SNHLY, CDR2 FYNNEI. CDR3 size: 14 residues. Trimming cost V 0 bases and J 7 bases, with 10 bases left between them. CDR3 sequence (DNA): TGTGCCAGCAGTGAAGCATGGGGAGGGCAGCCCCAGCATTTT. Its protein product is CASSEAWGGQPQHF.

The rearrangement joins TRBV20-1 to TRBJ2-1; 16 bases align to TRBD2. This CDR3 contains 18 residues. CDR1 is DFQATT, CDR2 SNEGSKA, per germline (reference sequence). J was trimmed by 6 bases and V by 0 bases; bases with no gene match: 8. CDR3 coding DNA: TGCAGTGCTAGAGATACGGGACTAGCGGGAGGGTCGCGCAATGAGCAGTTCTTC. Translated: CSARDTGLAGGSRNEQFF.

This clonotype was recorded many times. This chain connects TRBV28 to TRBJ2-7; tentatively, D is TRBD2 (7 bases). Germline CDR1 reads MDHEN; CDR2 reads SYDVKM. Trimming removed 6 bases from V and 1 base from J, with 10 bases in between. The CDR3 sequence is 13 residues long. The CDR3 nucleotides read TGTGCCAGCAGAGAGGGGGGGTCCTACGAGCAGTACTTC. Protein sequence: CASREGGSYEQYF.

This clonotype ranks as medium-sized. V is TRBV4-1 and J is TRBJ1-2; 8 nucleotides agree with TRBD1. The CDR3 sequence is 14 residues long. V shed 0 bases and J 5 bases; nucleotides not matched to a gene: 2. Germline V gene lookup returns CDR1 MGHRA and CDR2 YSYEKL. This CDR3 is CASSQDGTGYGYTF. The CDR3 nucleotides are TGCGCCAGCAGCCAAGATGGGACAGGATATGGCTACACCTTC.

This clonotype has a handful of counts. This chain joins TRBV4-2 and TRBJ2-1, with TRBD1 as a possible D gene (6 bases). V dropped 3 bases and J dropped 2 bases, with 8 bases sitting between them. The germline CDR1 and CDR2 sequences are LGHNA and YNFKEQ. This CDR3 comprises 14 residues. The CDR3 DNA reads TGTGCCAGCAGCCACCCAGGGGCCTACAATGAGCAGTTCTTC. This translates into CASSHPGAYNEQFF.

The V call is TRBV29-1, the J call TRBJ2-3; D may be TRBD2 (5 bases). Germline CDR1 reads SQVTM; CDR2 reads ANQGSEA. The CDR3 consists of 15 residues. V was cut by 6 bases and J by 0 bases, with 16 bases left in between. CDR3 region: CSVPKASGSTDTQYF. DNA of the CDR3: TGCAGCGTCCCTAAGGCCAGCGGTAGCACAGATACGCAGTATTTT.

The table lists this clonotype with a few counts. The chain carries TRBV12-3 or TRBV12-4 and TRBJ2-1, with TRBD2 matching over 10 bases. The V gene end was trimmed by 2 bases and the J gene end by 8 bases; junction bases not matched to a gene: 9. The CDR3 is made up of 16 amino acids. This CDR3 reads CASSLYSGRIMDEQFF. As DNA, the CDR3 is TGTGCCAGCAGTTTATATAGCGGGAGGATCATGGATGAGCAGTTCTTC.

There are a few counts of this clonotype. This rearrangement joins TRBV20-1 to TRBJ2-7; D perhaps matches TRBD2 (6 bases). This CDR3 comprises 12 residues. The V and J ends lost 3 bases and 6 bases respectively, with 12 bases between them. Germline loops: CDR1 DFQATT, CDR2 SNEGSKA (reference sequence). This CDR3 reads CSASRTNREQYF. The CDR3 region has the DNA TGCAGTGCTAGTAGGACTAACCGCGAGCAGTACTTC.

The chain uses TRBV19 and TRBJ1-4, with TRBD1 identical over 8 bases. The CDR3 length is 13 residues. V lost 8 bases to trimming and J lost 7 bases; unmatched junction nucleotides: 6. Germline V gene lookup returns CDR1 LNHDA and CDR2 SQIVND (reference sequence). The CDR3 sequence: CASHRGVGEKLFF. CDR3 nucleotide sequence: TGTGCCAGTCACAGGGGGGTCGGTGAAAAACTGTTTTTT.

The chain has TRBV2 and TRBJ1-6, with no clear D. V gave up 2 bases and J gave up 5 bases, with 10 bases separating them. The germline CDR1 and CDR2 sequences are SNHLY and FYNNEI. This CDR3 comprises 15 residues. CDR3: CASSERRHHNSPLHF. CDR3 coding DNA: TGTGCCAGCAGTGAACGCAGGCACCATAATTCACCCCTCCACTTT.

This rearrangement joins TRBV6-5 to TRBJ1-2, with a tentative D call TRBD1 (5 bases). The CDR3 spans 15 residues. Germline-derived CDR1 and CDR2 are MNHEY and SVGAGI. V was shortened by 6 bases and J by 4 bases, with 18 bases between the two germline ends. Here the CDR3 reads CASRSLTDKSYGYTF. The CDR3 DNA is TGTGCCAGCAGATCTCTAACGGACAAATCCTATGGCTACACCTTC.

Comments on this clonotype: One base away lies a much larger clone, so this may be a sequencing read error. The chain recombines TRBV4-3 with TRBJ2-7; a weak D match, TRBD2 (5 bases). The CDR3 has 14 residues. The germline gives CDR1 LGHNA, CDR2 YSLEER. The CDR3 DNA follows: TGCGCCAGCAGCCAAGGGACTCCCTCCTACGGGCAGTACTTC. Translation: CASSQGTPSYGQYF.

This clonotype turned up a few times. The V gene is TRBV12-3 or TRBV12-4, the J gene TRBJ1-2; tentative D call: TRBD1 (5 bases). V lost 5 bases, J lost 5 bases, and 15 bases lay in between. The CDR3 spans 14 residues. The CDR3 is CASSPRGGEYGYTF. The CDR3 bases are TGTGCCAGCAGTCCTCGGGGGGGAGAATATGGCTACACCTTC.

This chain links TRBV7-9 with TRBJ2-3; D is perhaps TRBD2 (6 bases). Germline values: CDR1 SEHNR, CDR2 FQNEAQ (reference sequence). The CDR3 consists of 15 residues. Trimming removed 0 bases from V and 6 bases from J, with 13 bases in between. The CDR3 region is CASSLAGGILDTQYF. The CDR3 coding sequence is TGTGCCAGCAGCTTAGCGGGCGGGATCCTTGATACGCAGTATTTT.

This clonotype has at least ten counts. The CDR3 region has the DNA TGCGCCAGCAGCCCATTGCCTTTAGGGAGGTCAAACTACGAGCAGTACTTC. It specifies CASSPLPLGRSNYEQYF. The V and J genes are TRBV5-1 and TRBJ2-7, with D maybe TRBD2 (6 bases). V lost 4 bases and J lost 3, with 23 bases in between. This CDR3 spans 17 amino acids. From germline, CDR1 is SGHRS and CDR2 YFSETQ.

J is TRBJ1-1 and V is TRBV29-1, with D possibly TRBD1 on 6 matching bases. Germline values: CDR1 SQVTM, CDR2 ANQGSEA. The CDR3 extends over 10 amino acids. V was clipped by 5 bases and J by 7 bases, with 8 bases between them. Here the CDR3 reads CSVKQGEAFF. CDR3 bases: TGCAGCGTTAAACAGGGTGAAGCTTTCTTT.

This clonotype showed up many times. CDR3 sequence (DNA): TGCAGCGTTATAGGGGCTGACTATGGCTACACCTTC. Its translation: CSVIGADYGYTF. The V gene is TRBV29-1, the J gene TRBJ1-2; a possible D gene is TRBD1 (5 bases). The germline gives CDR1 SQVTM, CDR2 ANQGSEA. This CDR3 is 12 amino acids long. The V and J ends lost 5 bases and 3 bases respectively, with 10 bases between them.

The CDR3: CASSQGQTLYTGELFF. In DNA, the CDR3 is TGCGCCAGCAGCCAAGGACAGACCTTATACACCGGGGAGCTGTTTTTT. The V call is TRBV4-1, the J call TRBJ2-2; perhaps TRBD1 as D (5 bases). Deletions cut 1 base from V and 3 bases from J, with 12 bases between. From germline, CDR1 is MGHRA and CDR2 YSYEKL. The CDR3 loop spans 16 amino acids.

This sequence joins TRBV20-1 and TRBJ1-5, with a tentative D call TRBD1 (5 bases). CDR3 length: 15 residues. The V and J ends lost 6 bases and 6 bases respectively, with 21 bases between them. Germline-derived CDR1 and CDR2 are DFQATT and SNEGSKA (reference sequence). DNA of the CDR3: TGCAGTGCCCTACGGACTGAGGGGAGGGGTCAGCCCCAGCATTTT. It is translated as CSALRTEGRGQPQHF.